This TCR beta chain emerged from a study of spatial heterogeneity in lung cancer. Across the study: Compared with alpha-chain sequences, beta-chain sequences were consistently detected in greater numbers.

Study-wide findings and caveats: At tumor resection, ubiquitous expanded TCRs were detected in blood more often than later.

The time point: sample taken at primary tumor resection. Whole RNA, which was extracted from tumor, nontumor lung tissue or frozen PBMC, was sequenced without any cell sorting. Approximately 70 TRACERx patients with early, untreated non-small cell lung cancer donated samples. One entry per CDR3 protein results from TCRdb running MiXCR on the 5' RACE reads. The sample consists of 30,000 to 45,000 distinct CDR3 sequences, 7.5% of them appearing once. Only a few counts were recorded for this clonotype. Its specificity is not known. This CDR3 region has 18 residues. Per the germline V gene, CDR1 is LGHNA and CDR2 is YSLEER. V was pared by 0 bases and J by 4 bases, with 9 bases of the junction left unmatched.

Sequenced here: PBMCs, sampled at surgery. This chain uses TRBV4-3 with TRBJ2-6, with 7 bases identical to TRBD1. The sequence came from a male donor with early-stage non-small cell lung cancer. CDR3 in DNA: TGCGCCAGCAGCCAAGAGACAGGGTTACTTTCCGGGGCCAACGTCCTGACTTTC. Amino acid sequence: CASSQETGLLSGANVLTF.